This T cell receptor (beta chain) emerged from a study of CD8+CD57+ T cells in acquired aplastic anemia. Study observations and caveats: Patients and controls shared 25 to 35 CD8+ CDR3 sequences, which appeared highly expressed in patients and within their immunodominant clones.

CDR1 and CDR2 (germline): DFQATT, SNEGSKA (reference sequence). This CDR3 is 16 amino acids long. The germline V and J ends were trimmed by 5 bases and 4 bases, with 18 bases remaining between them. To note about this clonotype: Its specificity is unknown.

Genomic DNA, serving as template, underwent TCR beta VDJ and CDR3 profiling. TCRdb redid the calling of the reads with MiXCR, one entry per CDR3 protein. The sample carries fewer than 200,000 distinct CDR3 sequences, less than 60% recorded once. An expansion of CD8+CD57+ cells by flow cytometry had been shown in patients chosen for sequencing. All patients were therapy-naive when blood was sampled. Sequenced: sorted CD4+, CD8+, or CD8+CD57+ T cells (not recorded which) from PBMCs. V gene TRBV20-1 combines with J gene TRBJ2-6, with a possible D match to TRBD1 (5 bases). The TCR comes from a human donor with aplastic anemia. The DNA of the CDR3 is TGCAGTGCTGTCGACCCCAGGGCCTCGGGGGCCAACGTCCTGACTTTC. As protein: CSAVDPRASGANVLTF.